The present TCR beta chain was sequenced within a study of shared clonotypes between healthy human individuals. V lost 1 base to trimming and J lost 4 bases, with 10 bases between them. Looked up from germline, CDR1 is MDHEN and CDR2 is SYDVKM. This CDR3 region has 15 residues. Every subset's genomic DNA went evenly onto several immunoSEQ plates. Using immunoSEQ multiplex PCR, the repertoire was profiled, and TCRdb retains in-frame clones only, with some absent. Here the sample spans some 2 million clones, 85% to 95% being singletons. The study drew its donors from healthy HIV-negative adults without recent acute infections or vaccinations.

The receptor comes from a man aged 18 to 29 in good health. The specimen was naive CD4+ T cells sorted from blood. Subset reported: CD45RA+ positively selected. V usage is TRBV28 and J usage is TRBJ2-2; no clear D. The CDR3 reads CASSLSGLGTGELFF. The CDR3 DNA sequence: TGTGCCAGCAGTTTATCGGGCTTGGGCACCGGGGAGCTGTTTTTT.